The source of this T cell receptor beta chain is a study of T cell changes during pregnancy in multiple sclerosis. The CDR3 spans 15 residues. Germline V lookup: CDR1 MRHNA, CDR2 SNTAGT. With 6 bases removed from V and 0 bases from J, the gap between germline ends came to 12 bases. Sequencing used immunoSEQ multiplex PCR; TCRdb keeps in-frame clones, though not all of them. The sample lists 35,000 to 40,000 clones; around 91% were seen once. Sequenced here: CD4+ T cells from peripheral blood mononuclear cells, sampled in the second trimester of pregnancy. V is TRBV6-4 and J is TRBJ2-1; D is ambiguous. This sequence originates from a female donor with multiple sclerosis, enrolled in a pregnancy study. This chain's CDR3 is CASSVEESSYNEQFF. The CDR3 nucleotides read TGTGCCAGCAGCGTTGAAGAGAGCTCCTACAATGAGCAGTTCTTC.